Listed below are T cell receptor beta chains from one sample, sequenced in a study of identical twins. TCRdb re-analysed the 5' RACE reads in MiXCR, keeping a single row per CDR3 protein. The data contain around 290,000 distinct CDR3 sequences, roughly 10% of them seen just once; the ten biggest clones take up about 7.1%. These sequences were also reported in another study, on yellow fever vaccine responses in identical twins.

Sample: CD8+ T cells sorted from blood. These TCRs come from a woman younger than 35 in good health. Each CDR3 is given with its conserved first and last residue. D genes are given only for firm matches. Where a row states a size, it is once, few, many or the class of an expanded clone; other rows omit it.

>NA|TRBV6-1|NA|TRBJ2-3
TGTGCCAGCACGGGTGGGGCCACAGATACGCAGTATTTT
CASTGGATDTQYF
>NA|TRBV12-3/TRBV12-4|NA|TRBJ2-5
TGTGCCAGCACTGCGGCCGGGACCCAGTACTTC
CASTAAGTQYF
>NA|TRBV6-2/TRBV6-3|many|TRBJ2-2
TGTGCCAGCAGTTACTCCGGTTCCGAGAACACCGGGGAGCTGTTTTTT
CASSYSGSENTGELFF
>TRBD1|TRBV27|many|TRBJ1-4
TGTGCCAGCGCGACAGGGTTGGATGAAAAACTGTTTTTT
CASATGLDEKLFF
>NA|TRBV4-2|few|TRBJ2-1
TGTGCCAGCAGCCAAGATTTAGGGGCACCAATATACTACAATGAGCAGTTCTTC
CASSQDLGAPIYYNEQFF
>TRBD1|TRBV7-9|NA|TRBJ2-7
TGTGCCAGCAGCCCGAACAGGGGCGGGTACGAGCAGTACTTC
CASSPNRGGYEQYF
>NA|TRBV4-3|few|TRBJ2-1
TGCGCCAGCAGCCAAGATGAGGCCCTCCCCTACAATGAGCAGTTCTTC
CASSQDEALPYNEQFF
>NA|TRBV7-9|few|TRBJ2-1
TGTGCCAGCAGCTTAGGAGATGGGGGTGACTACAATGAGCAGTTCTTC
CASSLGDGGDYNEQFF
>NA|TRBV10-3|NA|TRBJ1-6
TGTGCCATCAGTGAATTGGGAAGCTCCTATAATTCACCCCTCCACTTT
CAISELGSSYNSPLHF
>NA|TRBV15|NA|TRBJ2-4
TGTGCCACCAGCAGAGATTACATATTAGGGGAAATTAAAAACATTCAGTACTTC
CATSRDYILGEIKNIQYF
>TRBD2|TRBV7-9|many|TRBJ2-3
TGTGCCAGCAGCTCAATTCAGCGGGAGACGACAGATACGCAGTATTTT
CASSSIQRETTDTQYF
>TRBD2|TRBV20-1|few|TRBJ2-5
TGCAGTGCTAGAGATTGGAGTTGGGCTAGCGGGGCTAAGTACCAAGAGACCCAGTACTTC
CSARDWSWASGAKYQETQYF
>NA|TRBV7-2|many|TRBJ2-7
TGTGCCAGCAGCCACTATTTAGGGATCGACTACGAGCAGTACTTC
CASSHYLGIDYEQYF
>NA|TRBV10-3|NA|TRBJ1-2
TGTGCCACCGTAGGAAATAGGAGCTATGGCTACACCTTC
CATVGNRSYGYTF
>TRBD2|TRBV3-1|few|TRBJ2-7
TGTGCCAGCAGCCAAGGGACTAGCGCAGACCCCTACTACGAGCAGTACTTC
CASSQGTSADPYYEQYF
>NA|TRBV25-1|many|TRBJ2-7
TGTGCCAGCAGTGACCCGGGGATCTCCTACGAGCAGTACTTC
CASSDPGISYEQYF
>NA|TRBV5-5|many|TRBJ2-7
TGTGGCAGCAGCTTGGATTTCTCGGCACCCTACGAGCAGTACTTC
CGSSLDFSAPYEQYF